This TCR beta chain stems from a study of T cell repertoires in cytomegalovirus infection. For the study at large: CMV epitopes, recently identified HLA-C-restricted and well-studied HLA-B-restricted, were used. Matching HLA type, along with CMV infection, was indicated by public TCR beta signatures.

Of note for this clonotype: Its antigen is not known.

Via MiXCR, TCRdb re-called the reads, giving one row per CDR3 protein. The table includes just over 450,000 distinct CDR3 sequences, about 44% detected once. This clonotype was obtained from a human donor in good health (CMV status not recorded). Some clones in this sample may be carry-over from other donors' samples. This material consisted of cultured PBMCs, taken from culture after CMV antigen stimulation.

CDR3 sequence (DNA): TGCGCCAGCAGCTTGTTACCGGGCACATCCTACGAGCAGTACTTC. Protein product: CASSLLPGTSYEQYF. The chain is built from TRBV5-1 and TRBJ2-7; D not certain. Germline CDR1 and CDR2: SGHRS and YFSETQ. This CDR3 has 15 residues. The V end lost 1 base, the J end lost 1 base, and 12 bases lay between the germline ends.